A selection of T cell receptor beta chains follows, all from one sample in a study of T-cell reconstitution after alpha-beta-depleted transplantation in children. One entry per CDR3 protein, called by TCRdb with MiXCR from the PCR reads. The top ten hold less than 40% of the sample, which has about 540,000 distinct CDR3 sequences, around 27% seen once. The sample consisted of PBMCs, taken before TCRalphabeta/CD19-depleted stem cell transplant. The receptors were sampled from a boy younger than two with Wiskott-Aldrich syndrome, due to receive a stem cell transplant. CDR3s include the opening cysteine and the closing phenylalanine or tryptophan. D genes are given only for firm matches. The size entry is marked missing in some rows and otherwise reads once, few, many or a size class.

clone_size j_call d_call v_call cdr3_nt cdr3_aa
. TRBJ2-3 . TRBV5-1 TGCGCCAGCAGCCCTTTAAGCGGCGCAGATACGCAGTATTTT CASSPLSGADTQYF
few TRBJ2-3 . TRBV5-1 TGCGCCAGCAGCTTGGTCCGGGTGGCAGATACGCAGTATTTT CASSLVRVADTQYF
few TRBJ2-3 TRBD2 TRBV10-3 TGTGCCATCAGGCGTACTAGCGGGAGTATCCCCTACGCAGATACGCAGTATTTT CAIRRTSGSIPYADTQYF
. TRBJ2-3 TRBD2 TRBV5-1 TGCGCCAGCAGCTTTGAAGCGGGAGTCGGGACGCAGTATTTT CASSFEAGVGTQYF
few TRBJ2-5 . TRBV3-1 TGTGCCAGCAGCCAAGGCCCAGGGCTGGGAGAGACCCAGTACTTC CASSQGPGLGETQYF
few TRBJ1-4 . TRBV28 TGTGCCACTGACCAGGCAGGGAGGGATGAAAAACTGTTTTTT CATDQAGRDEKLFF
. TRBJ1-4 . TRBV12-3/TRBV12-4 TGTGCCAGCAGCCCCCGCTTAAATGAAAAACTGTTTTTT CASSPRLNEKLFF
. TRBJ2-1 TRBD1 TRBV30 TGTGCCTGGAGTGCAAAAAAGGACAGGGGGCGAACCAATGAGCAGTTCTTC CAWSAKKDRGRTNEQFF
. TRBJ1-5 TRBD1 TRBV6-1 TGTGCCAGCAGACAGGGGGTGTATAGCAATCAGCCCCAGCATTTT CASRQGVYSNQPQHF
few TRBJ2-2 . TRBV5-1 TGCGCCAGCAGCTTACCGGGACACGACACCGGGGAGCTGTTTTTT CASSLPGHDTGELFF
. TRBJ2-7 TRBD1 TRBV20-1 TGCAGTGCGGGGGGACAGGGGGGGCACGAGCAGTACTTC CSAGGQGGHEQYF
. TRBJ2-5 . TRBV20-1 TGCAGTGCTAGTTGGGCCGGGGGGACCCAGTACTTC CSASWAGGTQYF
few TRBJ2-5 . TRBV5-1 TGCGCCAGCATCTCGGGAGTGGGAGAGACCCAGTACTTC CASISGVGETQYF
. TRBJ2-7 TRBD2 TRBV28 TGTGCCAGCAGTCTACTAGCGGGAGAGGTATCCTACGAGCAGTACTTC CASSLLAGEVSYEQYF
few TRBJ2-2 TRBD2 TRBV6-5 TGTGCCAGCAGCACCACTAGCGGGAGGATAACCGGGGAGCTGTTTTTT CASSTTSGRITGELFF
few TRBJ2-1 TRBD2 TRBV5-1 TGCGCCAGCAGCTTGGTTCTAGCGGGAATCGATGAGCAGTTCTTC CASSLVLAGIDEQFF
. TRBJ2-1 . TRBV7-6 TGTGCCAGCAGTCCTAGCGATGAGCAGTTCTTC CASSPSDEQFF
. TRBJ2-1 . TRBV2 TGTGCCAGCAGCCCAGAGATCTATGAGCAGTTCTTC CASSPEIYEQFF
. TRBJ2-2 . TRBV24-1 TGTGCCACCACTAAAAGCCGGGGGGCCACCGGGGAGCTGTTTTTT CATTKSRGATGELFF
few TRBJ2-3 TRBD2 TRBV6-1 TGTGCCAGCAGGAGGACTAGCGGGAGGGCCGGGGCAGATACGCAGTATTTT CASRRTSGRAGADTQYF
few TRBJ1-5 . TRBV10-3 TGTGCCATCAGTGATGGCGGTCGAGGCAATCAGCCCCAGCATTTT CAISDGGRGNQPQHF
. TRBJ2-1 . TRBV6-1 TGTGCCAGCAGTGAAGCAAGGAGGGCCTCCTACAATGAGCAGTTCTTC CASSEARRASYNEQFF
many TRBJ2-7 TRBD2 TRBV3-1 TGTGCCAGCAGCCGCGCTCAGGGACTAGCGGGATACGAGCAGTACTTC CASSRAQGLAGYEQYF
. TRBJ1-5 . TRBV5-1 TGCGCCAGCAGCAAAAACCAGGGACAGCCCCAGCATTTT CASSKNQGQPQHF
few TRBJ1-5 TRBD1 TRBV4-1 TGCGCCAGCAGCCAGTGGACAGGGGGCCATCAGCCCCAGCATTTT CASSQWTGGHQPQHF
. TRBJ2-5 TRBD2 TRBV3-1 TGTGCCAGCAGCCAAACCGGGACTAGCGGGGAGACCCAGTACTTC CASSQTGTSGETQYF
. TRBJ2-1 . TRBV6-1 TGTGCCAGCAGTGCCTCCCTGGTGCATGAGCAGTTCTTC CASSASLVHEQFF
. TRBJ2-7 TRBD1 TRBV20-1 TGCAGTGCTAGGCTCTTCGGGACAGGGGGGTACGAGCAGTACTTC CSARLFGTGGYEQYF
few TRBJ2-3 TRBD2 TRBV5-1 TGCGCCAGCAGCCCCGGCGGGACTAGCGTTAGCACAGATACGCAGTATTTT CASSPGGTSVSTDTQYF
. TRBJ2-7 . TRBV5-1 TGCGCCAGCAGCTTGAGAGGGGGTCTGGAATACGAGCAGTACTTC CASSLRGGLEYEQYF
. TRBJ2-1 TRBD1 TRBV6-2/TRBV6-3 TGTGCCAGCAGCGACAGGGGCACTTACAATGAGCAGTTCTTC CASSDRGTYNEQFF
few TRBJ2-1 TRBD1 TRBV20-1 TGCAGTGCTAGTTTGGGGACAGGCGGCTGGGATGAGCAGTTCTTC CSASLGTGGWDEQFF
. TRBJ2-5 . TRBV29-1 TGCAGCGTTGCCCGGACTACTAAAGAGACCCAGTACTTC CSVARTTKETQYF
few TRBJ2-1 TRBD2 TRBV7-6 TGTGCCAGCAGCAGTCTAGCGGGAGATAGCTCCTACAATGAGCAGTTCTTC CASSSLAGDSSYNEQFF
. TRBJ2-1 . TRBV28 TGTGCCAGCAGTTGGCGGCACAATGAGCAGTTCTTC CASSWRHNEQFF
few TRBJ1-4 TRBD1 TRBV5-6 TGTGCCAGCAGCTTGAGGCAGGGGGTGACTAATGAAAAACTGTTTTTT CASSLRQGVTNEKLFF
few TRBJ2-5 TRBD2 TRBV29-1 TGCAGCGCCAAGACTAGCGGGATGCGAGAGACCCAGTACTTC CSAKTSGMRETQYF